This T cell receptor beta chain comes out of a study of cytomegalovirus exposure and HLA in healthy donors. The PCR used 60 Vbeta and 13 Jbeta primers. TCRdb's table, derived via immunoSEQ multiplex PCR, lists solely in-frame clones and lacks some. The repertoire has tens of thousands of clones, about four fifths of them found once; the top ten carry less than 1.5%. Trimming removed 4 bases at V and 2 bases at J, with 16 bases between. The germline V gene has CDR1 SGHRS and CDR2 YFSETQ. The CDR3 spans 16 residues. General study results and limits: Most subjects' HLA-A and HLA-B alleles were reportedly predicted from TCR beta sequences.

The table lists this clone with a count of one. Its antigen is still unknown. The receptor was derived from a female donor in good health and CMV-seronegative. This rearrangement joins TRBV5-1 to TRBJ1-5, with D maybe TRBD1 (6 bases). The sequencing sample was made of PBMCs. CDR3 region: CASSPGGRTGNQPQHF. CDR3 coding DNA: TGCGCCAGCAGCCCCGGGGGGCGGACGGGCAATCAGCCCCAGCATTTT.